The rows below give T cell receptor beta chains drawn from one sample of a study of PD-1 blockade in classical Hodgkin lymphoma. Some clones are missing from TCRdb's copy, which holds only in-frame ones; the method was immunoSEQ multiplex PCR. The table lists 10,000 or so clones, just under 90% of them singletons. This material consisted of peripheral blood mononuclear cells (PBMCs), taken before the fourth cycle of nivolumab. The origin of the receptors is a human donor with classical Hodgkin lymphoma. Both conserved end residues are part of each CDR3. Each record gives: CDR3 length, V gene, J gene, D gene, clone size, CDR3 protein, CDR3 DNA. D genes are given only for firm matches. Only part of the rows carry a size: once, few, many, or a class if the clone is expanded.

16	TRBV7-6	TRBJ1-3	NA	NA	CASSLARQGTGNTIYF	TGTGCCAGCAGCTTAGCGCGGCAGGGGACAGGAAACACCATATATTTT
17	TRBV5-1	TRBJ2-5	TRBD2	NA	CASSLTAGGASGETQYF	TGCGCCAGCAGCTTGACAGCGGGGGGGGCCTCGGGAGAGACCCAGTACTTC
15	TRBV7-6	TRBJ2-1	NA	NA	CASSPGAGRYNEQFF	TGTGCCAGCAGCCCTGGGGCAGGCCGGTACAATGAGCAGTTCTTC
14	TRBV7-9	TRBJ1-1	NA	once	CASSLQGMNTEAFF	TGTGCCAGCAGCTTACAGGGAATGAACACTGAAGCTTTCTTT
13	TRBV7-6	TRBJ1-2	NA	NA	CASSLEDRGGYTF	TGTGCCAGCAGCTTAGAGGACAGAGGAGGCTACACCTTC
17	TRBV18	TRBJ1-3	NA	NA	CASSPSGDPPSGNTIYF	TGTGCCAGCTCACCTTCAGGAGATCCCCCCTCTGGAAACACCATATATTTT
14	TRBV5-5	TRBJ1-5	NA	NA	CASSLEGSGQPQHF	TGTGCCAGCAGCTTGGAGGGATCGGGACAGCCCCAGCATTTT
15	TRBV4-1	TRBJ1-2	NA	NA	CASSQGHGTEGPYTF	TGCGCCAGCAGCCAAGGTCACGGGACCGAGGGGCCCTACACCTTC
16	TRBV19	TRBJ2-3	TRBD1	NA	CASSSPGQPSTDTQYF	TGTGCCAGTAGTAGCCCGGGACAGCCAAGCACAGATACGCAGTATTTT
14	TRBV28	TRBJ1-6	NA	NA	CASRKSSYNSPLHF	TGTGCCAGCAGAAAGAGCTCCTATAATTCACCCCTCCACTTT
13	TRBV4-3	TRBJ1-6	NA	once	CASSQDRERPLHF	TGCGCCAGCAGCCAAGATCGGGAACGACCCCTCCACTTT
14	TRBV2	TRBJ1-4	NA	once	CASSAQGTNEKLFF	TGTGCCAGCAGTGCCCAGGGAACGAATGAAAAACTGTTTTTT
18	TRBV7-6	TRBJ2-3	TRBD2	NA	CASSLGPSSGGAGIQRYF	TGTGCCAGCAGCTTAGGGCCCTCTAGCGGGGGGGCCGGGATTCAGCGGTATTTT
15	TRBV2	TRBJ2-2	NA	once	CASRPTRSPPGELFF	TGTGCCAGCAGGCCGACTAGATCCCCCCCCGGGGAGCTGTTTTTT
14	TRBV6-6	TRBJ1-6	NA	NA	CASRRQLDNSPLHF	TGTGCCAGCAGGCGACAGCTTGACAATTCACCCCTCCACTTT
16	TRBV19	TRBJ2-3	TRBD1	NA	CASSKDRVVSTDTQYF	TGTGCCAGTAGTAAAGACAGGGTGGTCAGCACAGATACGCAGTATTTT
16	TRBV7-2	TRBJ1-3	NA	NA	CASSREPGRIGNTIYF	TGTGCCAGCAGCCGAGAACCGGGGAGAATTGGAAACACCATATATTTT
14	TRBV19	TRBJ1-1	NA	NA	CAISRGPRNTEAFF	TGTGCTATTAGTCGGGGGCCTAGGAACACTGAAGCTTTCTTT
14	TRBV28	TRBJ1-1	NA	NA	CASQTGHANTEAFF	TGTGCCAGCCAGACGGGACACGCGAACACTGAAGCTTTCTTT
15	TRBV7-3	TRBJ2-3	TRBD2	NA	CASSLIAGTTDTQYF	TGTGCCAGCAGCTTGATAGCGGGGACCACAGATACGCAGTATTTT
18	TRBV15	TRBJ1-1	NA	NA	CATSRDHFTSEGNTEAFF	TGTGCCACCAGCAGAGATCACTTCACATCGGAGGGGAATACTGAAGCTTTCTTT
16	TRBV5-1	TRBJ1-2	NA	NA	CASSLASLVEREGYTF	TGCGCCAGCAGCTTGGCTTCCCTCGTCGAGAGGGAGGGCTACACCTTC
13	TRBV19	TRBJ2-7	TRBD1	NA	CASSIQGAYEQYF	TGTGCCAGTAGTATCCAGGGGGCCTACGAGCAGTACTTC
15	TRBV27	TRBJ2-2	TRBD2	NA	CASMGLAGGGGELFF	TGTGCCAGCATGGGACTAGCGGGGGGCGGCGGGGAGCTGTTTTTT
16	TRBV27	TRBJ2-7	NA	NA	CASSLSRTARSYEQYF	TGTGCCAGCAGTTTATCGCGGACAGCCAGATCCTACGAGCAGTACTTC
17	TRBV19	TRBJ1-5	TRBD1	NA	CASSPQGQSFYNQPQHF	TGTGCCAGTAGTCCCCAGGGACAGAGCTTCTACAATCAGCCCCAGCATTTT
14	TRBV5-4	TRBJ1-6	NA	NA	CASSSMRDNSPLHF	TGTGCCAGCAGCTCCATGAGGGATAATTCACCCCTCCACTTT
15	TRBV6-4	TRBJ2-1	TRBD2	NA	CASFPRTSGRNEQFF	TGTGCCAGCTTCCCCCGGACTAGCGGCCGCAATGAGCAGTTCTTC
13	TRBV9	TRBJ1-2	TRBD1	NA	CASSETTGGGYTF	TGTGCCAGCAGCGAAACGACAGGGGGCGGCTACACCTTC
16	TRBV19	TRBJ1-1	NA	NA	CASRGPNREGNTEAFF	TGTGCCAGTAGGGGGCCAAACAGGGAGGGGAACACTGAAGCTTTCTTT
14	TRBV28	TRBJ1-4	TRBD1	once	CASRSTGGGEKLFF	TGTGCCAGCAGGTCTACAGGGGGGGGTGAAAAACTGTTTTTT
15	TRBV28	TRBJ1-6	TRBD1	large	CASSFQGASLSPLHF	TGTGCCAGCAGTTTTCAGGGGGCGTCGCTTTCACCCCTCCACTTT
15	TRBV4-1	TRBJ2-1	NA	once	CASSLRVLGNNEQFF	TGCGCCAGCAGCCTCCGAGTTCTGGGCAATAACGAGCAGTTCTTC
16	TRBV7-9	TRBJ2-3	NA	NA	CASSLALAGNTDTQYF	TGTGCCAGCAGCTTAGCGCTAGCCGGAAACACAGATACGCAGTATTTT
15	TRBV7-2	TRBJ2-1	TRBD2	NA	CASSLVGGGANEQFF	TGTGCCAGCAGCTTAGTGGGCGGGGGGGCCAATGAGCAGTTCTTC
14	TRBV5-5	TRBJ2-3	NA	few	CASSFYSNTDTQYF	TGTGCCAGCAGCTTTTATTCCAACACAGATACGCAGTATTTT
15	TRBV5-1	TRBJ2-2	TRBD1	NA	CASSWDRANTGELFF	TGCGCCAGCAGCTGGGACAGGGCGAACACCGGGGAGCTGTTTTTT
14	TRBV10-3	TRBJ2-1	NA	once	CAISEPVPENEQFF	TGTGCCATCAGTGAGCCGGTACCGGAGAATGAGCAGTTCTTC
14	TRBV19	TRBJ2-3	NA	NA	CASSIAYSTDTQYF	TGTGCCAGTAGTATAGCCTATAGCACAGATACGCAGTATTTT
17	TRBV19	TRBJ1-2	TRBD1	NA	CASTGFRIQGNPKGYTF	TGTGCCAGCACTGGATTCCGGATACAGGGGAATCCGAAAGGCTACACCTTC
14	TRBV6-5	TRBJ2-7	TRBD1	few	CASSPGQGRYEQYF	TGTGCCAGCAGTCCCGGACAGGGGCGATACGAGCAGTACTTC
15	TRBV5-4	TRBJ1-1	TRBD1	NA	CASSPGGAMITEAFF	TGTGCCAGCAGCCCAGGGGGGGCGATGATCACTGAAGCTTTCTTT
16	TRBV27	TRBJ1-5	NA	NA	CASSPRSRDGNQPQHF	TGTGCCAGCAGTCCACGGAGCCGGGACGGCAATCAGCCCCAGCATTTT
14	TRBV5-6	TRBJ1-3	NA	NA	CASSPRLSGNTIYF	TGTGCCAGCAGCCCACGGCTCTCTGGAAACACCATATATTTT
13	TRBV19	TRBJ2-1	NA	NA	CASSISISNEQFF	TGTGCCAGTAGTATCTCTATTTCCAATGAGCAGTTCTTC
15	TRBV4-3	TRBJ2-3	TRBD2	NA	CASSQDTSGTDTQYF	TGCGCCAGCAGCCAAGATACTAGCGGCACAGATACGCAGTATTTT
14	TRBV19	TRBJ2-5	TRBD1	NA	CASSIGTAQETQYF	TGTGCCAGTAGTATCGGGACAGCTCAAGAGACCCAGTACTTC
15	TRBV18	TRBJ1-5	NA	NA	CASSPSTDSYQPQHF	TGTGCCAGCTCACCCAGTACCGACTCTTATCAGCCCCAGCATTTT
15	TRBV11-2	TRBJ2-4	TRBD1	NA	CASRSTGAAKNIQYF	TGTGCCAGCAGGTCCACAGGGGCGGCCAAAAACATTCAGTACTTC
16	TRBV5-1	TRBJ2-3	TRBD2	once	CASSLELAGGTDTQYF	TGCGCCAGCAGCTTGGAGCTAGCGGGGGGGACAGATACGCAGTATTTT
14	TRBV4-1	TRBJ2-5	TRBD1	NA	CASSQWDRMETQYF	TGCGCCAGCAGCCAATGGGACAGGATGGAGACCCAGTACTTC
12	TRBV5-6	TRBJ1-2	TRBD1	NA	CASSQDRAGYTF	TGTGCCAGCAGCCAAGACAGGGCGGGCTACACCTTC
14	TRBV2	TRBJ1-1	NA	NA	CASSFDRRNTEAFF	TGTGCCAGCAGTTTTGACAGACGGAACACTGAAGCTTTCTTT